A single sample gave rise to the 7 T cell receptor beta chains below, sequenced in a study of glioma-infiltrating T cells. The iRepertoire nested amplicon-rescue multiplex PCR amplified TCR alpha and beta CDR3s from RNA. Via MiXCR, TCRdb re-called the multiplex PCR reads, giving one row per CDR3 protein. The table includes 300,000 to 450,000 distinct CDR3 sequences, less than 50% detected once. The sample comprised glioma tissue, nonneoplastic brain tissue, or PBMCs (not recorded which). These receptor sequences come from a human donor with low-grade glioma or glioblastoma, undergoing nonglioma brain surgery, or in good health (not recorded which).

This clonotype was seen more than once but under ten times. The chain is built from TRBV18 and TRBJ1-1; 7 bases are shared with TRBD1. V dropped 3 bases and J dropped 0; count of bases not matched to a gene: 13. Germline V gene data show CDR1 as KGHSH and CDR2 as LQKENI. This CDR3 spans 18 amino acids. Here the CDR3 reads CASSPVASGTALNTEAFF. The CDR3 DNA sequence: TGTGCCAGCTCACCGGTAGCCAGCGGGACAGCCCTGAACACTGAAGCTTTCTTT.

In the case of this clonotype: The final CDR3 position lacks the conserved phenylalanine or tryptophan, pointing to a likely read error. The chain has TRBV15 and TRBJ1-5, with D possibly matching TRBD1 (5 bases). V lost 2 bases, J lost 5 bases, and 19 bases lay in between. This CDR3 has 17 residues. The V gene's germline CDR1 is LNHNV and CDR2 YYDKDF (reference sequence). CDR3 bases: TGTGCCACCAGCAGACCCACCGCGGCAGGGAAACATCAGCCCCAGCATCTT. It is translated as CATSRPTAAGKHQPQHL.

A word on this clonotype: Being one base from a much bigger clone, this may be a read error. This chain uses TRBV20-1 with TRBJ1-1; D not resolved. Germline CDR1 is DFQATT and CDR2 is SNEGSKA (reference sequence). V was cut by 0 bases and J by 9 bases, with 20 bases left in between. The length of the CDR3 is 15 residues. This CDR3 reads CSARDRVVSVGQAFF. The CDR3 bases are TGCAGTGCTAGAGATCGGGTGGTCTCGGTTGGGCAAGCTTTCTTT.

This clonotype was recorded at least ten times. The chain employs TRBV28 and TRBJ2-3; D unclear. The CDR3 spans 13 residues. CDR1 and CDR2 (germline): MDHEN, SYDVKM. The ends were cut back, 6 bases at V and 4 bases at J, with 11 bases in the middle. DNA of the CDR3: TGTGCCAGCAGCCCCGGATCGGCAGATACGCAGTATTTT. Amino acids: CASSPGSADTQYF.

There are many counts of this clonotype. The chain couples TRBV20-1 to TRBJ2-4, with TRBD2 matching 7 bases. CDR3 length: 12 residues. J was trimmed by 6 bases and V by 3 bases; bases with no gene match: 2. Germline V gene data show CDR1 as DFQATT and CDR2 as SNEGSKA (reference sequence). The CDR3 DNA sequence: TGCAGTGCTAGGCGGGAGTTAAACATTCAGTACTTC. Protein product: CSARRELNIQYF.

This clonotype appeared a few times. The rearrangement links TRBV4-3 to TRBJ2-3; 9 bases are a match to TRBD2. The germline V gene has CDR1 LGHNA and CDR2 YSLEER. Trimming took 8 bases from V and 3 from J; bases not matched to a gene: 9. The CDR3 spans 15 residues. The CDR3 coding sequence is TGCGCCAGCCGAATGACTAGCGGCCATACAGATACGCAGTATTTT. Residues: CASRMTSGHTDTQYF.

A single count supports this clonotype. J is TRBJ2-5 and V is TRBV2; 11 bases match TRBD2. Trimming removed 6 bases from V and 10 bases from J; junction bases left unmatched: 19. Germline V gives CDR1 SNHLY, CDR2 FYNNEI. The CDR3 has 17 residues. DNA for the CDR3: TGTGCCAGCAGCAGACAAACCGGGACTAGCGGAGGGGGGAGCCAGTACTTC. It codes for CASSRQTGTSGGGSQYF.